Listed here are 32 T cell receptor beta chains from one sample, sequenced in a study of T cell repertoires in cytomegalovirus infection (dated by TCRdb to about 2019). TCRdb records Illumina HiSeq 1500 as the sequencer. Starting from the raw public reads, TCRdb applied fastp trimming at Q25, assembled clones with MiXCR and retained in-frame beta chains. Each entry merges the rows of one CDR3 protein and shows their most common DNA and genes. This sample gives approximately 1,000,000 distinct CDR3 sequences in total; 31% of them show up just once. The ten largest clones add up to around an eighth of the sample. Their target antigens are unknown. Interpreted using the paper, the treatment or condition label stands for: in vitro stimulation with specific CMV peptide epitopes to enrich CMV-specific T cells. Source: cultured CD8+ T cells from PBMCs, taken from culture after CMV antigen stimulation. These receptors were taken from a human donor in good health (CMV status not recorded). Some clones in this sample may be carry-over from other donors' samples.

This clonotype was picked up a small number of times. This chain connects TRBV5-5 to TRBJ2-7, with D maybe TRBD1 (5 bases). Germline V gene data show CDR1 as SGHKS and CDR2 as YYEKEE (reference sequence). V lost 0 bases, J lost 3 bases, and 10 bases lay in between. The CDR3 loop spans 14 amino acids. The CDR3 DNA reads as TGTGCCAGCAGCTTGGCGAGCGACAGCTACGAGCAGTACGTC. It specifies CASSLASDSYEQYV.

This clonotype was counted a few times. The chain uses TRBV5-4 and TRBJ1-1, with D perhaps TRBD1 (6 bases). Trimming pared 5 bases from V and 8 bases from J, leaving 16 bases between. The CDR3 covers 13 residues. Germline assignment: CDR1 SGHNT and CDR2 YYREEE (reference sequence). The CDR3 spells CASSAWDTFEAFF. CDR3 DNA sequence: TGTGCCAGCAGTGCTTGGGACACTTTCGAAGCTTTCTTT.

This clonotype occurred a few times. The V and J genes are TRBV6-6 and TRBJ1-2; 7 nucleotides agree with TRBD1. CDR1 and CDR2 from the germline V gene are MNHNY and SVGAGI (reference sequence). The V gene end was trimmed by 0 bases and the J gene end by 1 base; junction bases not matched to a gene: 14. The CDR3 has 19 amino acids. CDR3 loop: CASSYSDPGTAVNNYGYTF. CDR3 sequence (DNA): TGTGCCAGCAGTTACTCGGACCCCGGGACAGCTGTCAATAACTATGGCTACACCTTC.

To note about this clonotype: It may be a read error: a sequence one base away is much more abundant. The chain couples TRBV7-4 to TRBJ1-4, with D maybe TRBD1 (5 bases). The CDR3 has 14 residues. CDR1 and CDR2 from the germline V gene are SGHVT and SQSDAQ. CDR3 sequence: CASNLAQGNEKLFF. As DNA, the CDR3 is TGTGCCAGCAACTTAGCGCAGGGAAATGAAAAACTGTTTTTT.

This clonotype has at least ten counts. The rearrangement uses TRBV6-5 and TRBJ2-2; TRBD1 might be the D (6 bases). The CDR3 totals 16 residues. The V end lost 6 bases, the J end lost 0 bases, and 14 bases lay between the germline ends. In germline, CDR1 is MNHEY, CDR2 SVGAGI. The CDR3 coding sequence is TGTGCCAGCAGCTACGGACAGCCCGCGAACACCGGGGAGCTGTTTTTT. This encodes CASSYGQPANTGELFF.

This clonotype has only a few counts. The chain combines TRBV27 with TRBJ1-4, with 9 bases identical to TRBD1. The V segment lost 5 bases and the J segment 8 bases; nucleotides outside the gene matches: 9. This CDR3 has 15 amino acids. Germline V gives CDR1 MNHEY, CDR2 SMNVEV (reference sequence). The CDR3 loop is CASSVVTGGVEKLFF. CDR3 sequence (DNA): TGTGCCAGCAGTGTCGTGACAGGGGGAGTGGAAAAACTGTTTTTT.

This clonotype showed up just a few times. The chain employs TRBV25-1 and TRBJ2-1; 9 nucleotides line up with TRBD1. Germline CDR1 is MGHDK and CDR2 is SYGVNS. After removal of 7 bases from V and 7 bases from J, the junction contained 11 bases not matched to a gene. This CDR3 spans 15 amino acids. DNA for the CDR3: TGTGCCAGCATTCAAACGGACAGGGGTGTAAATGAGCAGTTCTTC. It yields the protein CASIQTDRGVNEQFF.

The chain uses TRBV7-9 and TRBJ1-3; a possible D gene is TRBD1 (5 bases). CDR1 is SEHNR, CDR2 FQNEAQ, per germline (reference sequence). Trimming shortened V by 4 bases and J by 0 bases, and 10 bases separated the two germline ends. This CDR3 spans 15 amino acids. The CDR3 protein is CASSSGEFSGNTIYF. The CDR3 bases are TGTGCCAGCAGCTCGGGGGAATTCTCTGGAAACACCATATATTTT.

This clonotype showed up many times. V usage is TRBV7-2 and J usage is TRBJ1-4; D gene ambiguous. The germline V and J ends were trimmed by 5 bases and 0 bases, with 1 base remaining between them. Per the germline V gene, CDR1 is SGHTA and CDR2 is FQGNSA. The CDR3 length is 12 residues. The chain's CDR3 is CASSPTNEKLFF. The CDR3, as DNA: TGTGCCAGCAGCCCAACTAATGAAAAACTGTTTTTT.

The chain joins TRBV19 to TRBJ2-7, with D tentatively TRBD2 (5 bases). V lost 8 bases and J lost 5, with 16 bases in between. The CDR3 is made up of 13 amino acids. In germline, CDR1 is LNHDA, CDR2 SQIVND (reference sequence). Here the CDR3 reads CASARGSLDEQYV. The CDR3, as DNA: TGTGCCAGTGCCCGCGGGTCATTGGACGAGCAGTACGTC.

The V call is TRBV27, the J call TRBJ2-4; TRBD1 matches 7 bases. From germline, CDR1 is MNHEY and CDR2 SMNVEV (reference sequence). The CDR3 consists of 16 residues. The J segment lost 1 base and the V segment lost 2 bases, leaving 5 bases of the junction unmatched. The CDR3 region has the DNA TGTGCCAGCAGTTTACTAGGGGGCAGGGCCAAAAACATTCAGTACTTC. It yields the protein CASSLLGGRAKNIQYF.

This clonotype was seen a handful of times. The chain carries TRBV7-8 and TRBJ1-1; D not certain. V gave up 1 base and J gave up 5 bases, with 14 bases separating them. The CDR3 is 15 residues long. Germline assignment: CDR1 SGHVS and CDR2 FQNEAQ. Written as DNA, the CDR3 is TGTGCCAGCAGCTTAGTAGCGATGGGGAGGACTGAAGCTTTCTTT. It yields the protein CASSLVAMGRTEAFF.

The chain is built from TRBV6-5 and TRBJ1-2; no firm D call. This CDR3 is 13 amino acids long. Germline loops: CDR1 MNHEY, CDR2 SVGAGI. The V gene lost 4 bases and the J gene lost 4 bases, with 10 bases spanning the gap. As DNA, the CDR3 is TGTGCCAGCAGTTCGTACTCCGCCTATGGCTACACCTTC. Protein product: CASSSYSAYGYTF.

The rearrangement joins TRBV7-2 to TRBJ1-1; D ambiguous. Germline CDR1 SGHTA, CDR2 FQGNSA. The CDR3 has 14 residues. Trimming left V 3 bases short and J 4 bases short, with 12 bases between. The CDR3 sequence is CASSLGRPVTEAFF. CDR3 bases: TGTGCCAGCAGCTTGGGCAGGCCAGTCACTGAAGCTTTCTTT.

The rearrangement links TRBV11-2 to TRBJ1-3; perhaps TRBD1 as D (5 bases). Germline V gene sequence: CDR1 SGHAT, CDR2 FQNNGV. The V end was cut by 5 bases, the J end by 0 bases, with 29 bases between. The CDR3 runs 21 residues. CDR3 region: CASSAWTLGSGGQYSGNTIYF. CDR3 bases: TGTGCCAGCAGCGCCTGGACCTTAGGGTCTGGGGGTCAATACTCTGGAAACACCATATATTTT. Complete variable domain (other parts from reference TRBV11-2 and TRBJ1-3): EAGVAQSPRYKIIEKRQSVAFWCNPISGHATLYWYQQILGQGPKLLIQFQNNGVVDDSQLPKDRFSAERLKGVDSTLKIQPAKLEDSAVYLCASSAWTLGSGGQYSGNTIYFGEGSWLTVV.

CDR3 in amino acids: CASSPRISPNYGYTF. In nucleotides, the CDR3 is TGTGCCAGCAGCCCTAGGATCAGCCCTAACTATGGCTACACCTTC. The V and J genes are TRBV7-9 and TRBJ1-2, with D unclear. Trimming removed 5 bases from V and 0 bases from J, with 13 bases in between. CDR3 length equals 15 residues. Per the germline V gene, CDR1 is SEHNR and CDR2 is FQNEAQ (reference sequence).

This rearrangement joins TRBV20-1 to TRBJ1-2, with 7 nucleotides matching TRBD1. Per the germline V gene, CDR1 is DFQATT and CDR2 is SNEGSKA (reference sequence). The CDR3 sequence is 15 residues long. The J segment lost 0 bases and the V segment lost 3 bases, leaving 7 bases of the junction unmatched. CDR3 in DNA: TGCAGTGCTAGTGACCGGGACAGATCTAACTATGGCTACACCTTC. This translates into CSASDRDRSNYGYTF.

The rearrangement joins TRBV4-1 to TRBJ2-2; no clear D gene. The V gene lost 0 bases and the J gene lost 2 bases, with 13 bases spanning the gap. Germline CDR1 is MGHRA and CDR2 is YSYEKL. There are 17 residues in the CDR3. The DNA for the CDR3 is TGCGCCAGCAGCCAAGATCCGATGGGGTTAAACACCGGGGAGCTGTTTTTT. It yields the protein CASSQDPMGLNTGELFF.

J is TRBJ2-1 and V is TRBV6-5; 9 bases agree with TRBD1. The germline V gene has CDR1 MNHEY and CDR2 SVGAGI. The CDR3 covers 14 residues. Losses at the gene ends were 6 bases for V and 7 bases for J; bases not matched to a gene: 7. The CDR3 nucleotides are TGTGCCAGCAGCCCCGGGACAGGGAAGAATGAGCAGTTCTTC. Translation gives CASSPGTGKNEQFF.

The rearrangement links TRBV14 to TRBJ2-3, with 9 bases identical to TRBD1. V lost 4 bases to trimming and J lost 7 bases; unmatched junction nucleotides: 9. This CDR3 region has 15 residues. Germline CDR1 is SGHDN and CDR2 is FVKESK. CDR3 DNA sequence: TGTGCCAGCAGCCGACCGGGACAGGGTAGGAATACGCAGTATTTT. It codes for CASSRPGQGRNTQYF.

The rearrangement links TRBV11-2 to TRBJ2-5, with D uncertain. Trimming left V 1 base short and J 5 bases short, with 17 bases between. The CDR3 contains 16 residues. CDR1 is SGHAT and CDR2 is FQNNGV in the germline V gene. CDR3 loop: CASSLVELAPRETQYF. CDR3 DNA sequence: TGTGCCAGCAGCTTAGTCGAGTTGGCACCAAGGGAGACCCAGTACTTC.

Many counts were recorded for this clonotype. The V gene is TRBV7-9, the J gene TRBJ1-5, with D possibly TRBD1 on 6 matching bases. CDR3 length: 17 amino acids. Trimming cost V 5 bases and J 3 bases, with 20 bases left between them. In germline, CDR1 is SEHNR, CDR2 FQNEAQ (reference sequence). DNA for the CDR3: TGTGCCAGCAGCGGGGGGTGGCCCAGGGGTTCCAATCAGCCCCAGCATTTT. As protein: CASSGGWPRGSNQPQHF.

The chain uses TRBV24-1 and TRBJ2-1, with D perhaps given as TRBD1 or TRBD2 (6 bases each). The germline V gene has CDR1 KGHDR and CDR2 SFDVKD. The CDR3 consists of 12 residues. V was trimmed by 7 bases and J by 9 bases, leaving 12 bases between them. CDR3 amino acids: CATSRRGSEQFF. In DNA, the CDR3 is TGTGCCACCAGCAGGAGGGGGAGTGAGCAGTTCTTC.

The rearrangement links TRBV6-6 to TRBJ2-7; the D gene is possibly TRBD2 (5 bases). Trimming removed 4 bases at V and 5 bases at J, with 12 bases between. The germline V gene has CDR1 MNHNY and CDR2 SVGAGI (reference sequence). This CDR3 comprises 13 residues. DNA for the CDR3: TGTGCCAGCAGTTCATGGGAGTTCCACGAGCAGTACGTC. Its translation: CASSSWEFHEQYV.

The chain recombines TRBV6-2 or TRBV6-3 with TRBJ1-2; D perhaps matches TRBD1 (6 bases). The CDR3 runs to 12 residues. Germline V gene data show CDR1 as MNHEY and CDR2 as SVGEGT. V lost 7 bases and J lost 7, with 13 bases in between. CDR3 sequence: CASTEGGFGYTF. CDR3 bases: TGTGCCAGCACTGAGGGGGGTTTTGGCTACACCTTC.

In its sample, this clonotype was seen a few times. Being one base from a much bigger clone, this may be a read error. V and J are TRBV7-8 and TRBJ1-1; D is perhaps TRBD1 (5 bases). The CDR3 has 14 amino acids. Looked up from germline, CDR1 is SGHVS and CDR2 is FQNEAQ. The V end lost 4 bases, the J end lost 3 bases, and 12 bases lay between the germline ends. CDR3 sequence: CASSWTTVDTEAFF. CDR3 sequence (DNA): TGTGCCAGCAGCTGGACGACAGTGGACACTGAAGCTTTCTTT.

V gene TRBV7-9 combines with J gene TRBJ1-1; TRBD1 matches 7 bases. The CDR3 loop spans 16 amino acids. Germline values: CDR1 SEHNR, CDR2 FQNEAQ (reference sequence). The V gene end was trimmed by 4 bases and the J gene end by 0 bases; junction bases not matched to a gene: 8. CDR3 nucleotides: TGTGCCAGCAGCTCTACAGGGGAACCTATGAACACTGAAGCTTTCTTT. Residues: CASSSTGEPMNTEAFF.

The chain has TRBV7-6 and TRBJ1-6; D might be TRBD1 (5 bases). Germline values: CDR1 SGHVS, CDR2 FNYEAQ. The CDR3 consists of 13 residues. The V end lost 4 bases, the J end lost 8 bases, and 9 bases lay between the germline ends. The CDR3 DNA reads TGTGCCAGCAGCTGGGGGACGGATTCACCCCTCCACTTT. As protein: CASSWGTDSPLHF.

The genes are TRBV19 and TRBJ1-5, with a possible D match to TRBD1 (6 bases). The CDR3 contains 15 residues. V lost 11 bases, J lost 1 base, and 18 bases lay in between. Germline assignment: CDR1 LNHDA and CDR2 SQIVND (reference sequence). The CDR3 bases are TGTGCCGGACGACCTAGGGGGGACAGCAATCAGCCCCAGCATTTT. This codes for CAGRPRGDSNQPQHF.

This chain joins TRBV7-8 and TRBJ2-7, with D possibly matching TRBD1 (6 bases). Trimming stripped 3 bases from V and 4 bases from J, with 13 bases between. Germline CDR1 and CDR2: SGHVS and FQNEAQ. The CDR3 runs 14 residues. CDR3 DNA sequence: TGTGCCAGCAGCTTCCGGGACACCTTATACGAGCAGTACGTC. Amino acid sequence: CASSFRDTLYEQYV.

In regard to this clonotype: A much larger clone sits a single nucleotide away, making a read error possible. The CDR3 DNA follows: TGTGCCAGCAGCGCTCGAGGTTACCCTAATGAAAATCTGTTTTTT. Encoded protein: CASSARGYPNENLFF. This chain connects TRBV7-2 to TRBJ1-4; no clear D. Germline V CDR1 and CDR2: SGHTA, FQGNSA. The CDR3 is 15 amino acids.

The V gene is TRBV6-5, the J gene TRBJ2-5; D perhaps matches TRBD2 (5 bases). V lost 2 bases and J 5 bases, leaving 21 bases between the germline ends. CDR3 length: 17 residues. CDR1 MNHEY and CDR2 SVGAGI come from the germline V gene. Here the CDR3 DNA reads TGTGCCAGCAGTTACCTCCCTTATTCGGGGAACCGGGAGACCCAGTACTTC. Encoded protein: CASSYLPYSGNRETQYF.